These 19 T cell receptor beta chains were all obtained from the same sample, sequenced in a study of tumor and adjacent non-tumor tissue in lung cancer (dated by TCRdb to 2017 to 2018). Receptor amplification or capture employed multiplex PCR. The sequencing machine was an Illumina HiSeq 2500. TCRbeta libraries were built by three rounds of nested PCR using primers (Table S4), following protocols modified from ARM-PCR. TCRdb ran its own pipeline on the public reads, namely fastp trimming at Q25 and MiXCR clone calling, and kept in-frame beta chains. Merged by CDR3 protein, the rows form single entries marked with the most common genes and DNA. Recorded for this sample are tens of thousands of distinct CDR3 sequences; approximately 77% of them occurred a single time. The ten largest clonotypes hold approximately 10% of the sample. RNA was isolated from bulk unsorted tissue, and RNA quality was assessed with a NanoDrop ND-1000 and an Agilent 2100.

The sequenced sample consisted of lung tumor tissue. Every receptor here comes from a woman aged 35 to 49 with non-small cell lung cancer.

The chain is built from TRBV4-1 and TRBJ1-5; TRBD1 might be the D (6 bases). V lost 4 bases, J lost 14 bases, and 21 bases lay in between. This CDR3 is built from 14 residues. Germline values: CDR1 MGHRA, CDR2 YSYEKL. The CDR3 DNA reads TGCGCCAGCAGCCTCCGGGGGGACAATCAGGCCAAGCATTTT. It translates to CASSLRGDNQAKHF.

In the case of this clonotype: Here the CDR3 omits its conserved ending phenylalanine or tryptophan, so a read error is the likely source. V gene TRBV11-2 combines with J gene TRBJ2-2, with 7 bases lining up with TRBD2. The V gene's germline CDR1 is SGHAT and CDR2 FQNNGV. The CDR3 loop spans 13 amino acids. The CDR3 protein is CAGGTTNTRELFS. CDR3 nucleotides: TGTGCCGGCGGGACTACGAACACCCGGGAGCTGTTTTCT.

About this clonotype: One junction end does not reproduce the germline sequence, and a read error may be involved. The chain employs TRBV4-2 and TRBJ2-6; tentative D call: TRBD1 (5 bases). CDR3 length equals 18 residues. CDR1 and CDR2 from the germline V gene are LGHNA and YNFKEQ. CDR3 sequence: CASSQGEVGRSGANILTF. CDR3 sequence (DNA): TGCGCCAGCAGCCAAGGCGAGGTGGGTCGCTCTGGGGCCAACATCCTGACTTTC.

To note about this clonotype: This CDR3 fails to terminate in the conserved phenylalanine or tryptophan, so it likely reflects a read error. The chain couples TRBV7-9 to TRBJ1-6; D unresolved. In germline, CDR1 is SEHNR, CDR2 FQNEAQ (reference sequence). The V end lost 8 bases, the J end lost 7 bases, and 15 bases lay between the germline ends. This CDR3 contains 14 residues. CDR3 coding DNA: TGTGCCAGCGGTCGAGAATCGGCCAATTCACCCCTCCACTGT. Translation: CASGRESANSPLHC.

This clonotype was counted a few times. This clone may be a read error of a much larger clone one base away. The chain carries TRBV28 and TRBJ1-6, with unresolved D. The germline gives CDR1 MDHEN, CDR2 SYDVKM. The CDR3 runs to 12 residues. The CDR3 nucleotides read TGTGCCAGCAGCGCGACCGGCCCTTTACTTGGGTTT. Translating gives CASSATGPLLGF.

For this clonotype: Compared with germline, one end of the junction differs, possibly owing to a read error. V usage is TRBV11-2 and J usage is TRBJ2-5; D is possibly TRBD2 (5 bases). The CDR3 covers 16 residues. Germline CDR1 is SGHAT and CDR2 is FQNNGV. The CDR3 nucleotides are TGTGCCAGCAGCTTAGATGGGCAGAGGGCCCAAGAGACCCAGTATTTC. Translating it yields CASSLDGQRAQETQYF.

In the case of this clonotype: Mismatch with germline at one junction end may stem from a read error. The V gene is TRBV5-1, the J gene TRBJ1-5; 8 bases are shared with TRBD1. The CDR3 sequence is 15 residues long. Germline V gene sequence: CDR1 SGHRS, CDR2 YFSETQ. CDR3 DNA sequence: TGCGCTAGCAGCCCCGGGACAGGTTCTCATCAGCCCCAGCATTTT. The encoded protein is CASSPGTGSHQPQHF.

To note about this clonotype: The germline gene is not matched at one end of the junction; a read error may be the cause. This chain connects TRBV14 to TRBJ2-2; no reliable D call. CDR3 size: 14 residues. Germline V gene sequence: CDR1 SGHDN, CDR2 FVKESK. CDR3 loop: CASSSAAEPWELFF. Here the CDR3 DNA reads TGTGCCAGCAGCTCCGCGGCCGAACCCTGGGAACTGTTTTTT.

This clonotype was observed at least ten times. The CDR3 spells CASSYSGGTGGTSTDTQYF. CDR3 DNA sequence: TGTGCCAGCAGTTACTCGGGAGGGACAGGCGGTACTAGCACAGATACGCAGTATTTT. The J gene is TRBJ2-3, the V gene TRBV6-6; D might be TRBD1 (8 bases). The CDR3 consists of 19 residues. The germline V and J ends were trimmed by 0 bases and 0 bases, with 19 bases remaining between them. Germline lookup yields CDR1 MNHNY and CDR2 SVGAGI (reference sequence).

Of note for this clonotype: A junction end diverges from the germline sequence, so it may reflect a read error. The gene calls are TRBV28 and TRBJ2-7; D assignment may be TRBD1 or TRBD2 (5 bases each). CDR3 size: 14 residues. The germline V gene encodes CDR1 MDHEN and CDR2 SYDVKM. The CDR3: CASNNRIGGHEEYF. The CDR3 DNA sequence: TGTGCCAGCAACAACAGGATTGGAGGCCACGAGGAGTACTTC.

The table lists this clonotype with a count of one. CDR3 sequence reads: CASSSPSGRDTSIQYF. In DNA, the CDR3 is TGCGCCAGCAGTTCCCCTAGCGGGAGGGATACGTCTATTCAGTACTTC. The chain combines TRBV4-1 with TRBJ2-4; TRBD2 agrees at 12 bases. The CDR3 is 16 residues long. Losses at the gene ends were 6 bases for V and 10 bases for J; bases not matched to a gene: 13. The germline gives CDR1 MGHRA, CDR2 YSYEKL.

As concerns this clonotype: In this CDR3 the conserved last residue, phenylalanine or tryptophan, is missing, so a read error is likely. V usage is TRBV28 and J usage is TRBJ2-7; unclear D gene. The V end lost 6 bases, the J end lost 5 bases, and 14 bases lay between the germline ends. CDR1 and CDR2 from the germline V gene are MDHEN and SYDVKM. This CDR3 is built from 13 residues. CDR3 nucleotides: TGTGCCAGCAGCACCAGACGGAAAGACGAGCAGTACTAC. It encodes CASSTRRKDEQYY.

In nucleotides, the CDR3 is TGTGCCAGCAGTTCAGATACCGGCCCCGGTGGCTACACCTTC. Amino acid sequence: CASSSDTGPGGYTF. The V call is TRBV12-3 or TRBV12-4, the J call TRBJ1-2; D is unresolved. The CDR3 is 14 amino acids. V lost 4 bases, J lost 7 bases, and 16 bases lay in between.

Concerning this clonotype itself: The junction and the germline gene differ at one end; a read error may be behind it. CDR3 nucleotides: TGTGCCAGCGGCACACAAGATACGCACTATTTT. It encodes CASGTQDTHYF. The chain uses TRBV11-2 and TRBJ2-3; no definite D call. This CDR3 contains 11 residues. CDR1 is SGHAT, CDR2 FQNNGV, per germline.

About this clonotype itself: Compared with germline, one end of the junction differs, possibly owing to a read error. The chain couples TRBV11-2 to TRBJ2-7, with D hard to call. CDR3 length: 16 residues. Per germline, CDR1 SGHAT and CDR2 FQNNGV. The CDR3 DNA sequence: TGTGTCAGCAGCCCCCTCGGTGGGCAAGGGTGCTACGAGCAGTACTTC. Its protein product is CVSSPLGGQGCYEQYF.

A remark on this clonotype: Without the conserved terminal phenylalanine or tryptophan, this CDR3 likely stems from a read error. The J gene is TRBJ2-7, the V gene TRBV12-3 or TRBV12-4; D is possibly TRBD2 (5 bases). V was clipped by 3 bases and J by 2 bases, with 11 bases between them. The CDR3 totals 14 residues. CDR3 sequence reads: CASSFRRVTYEQYS. In DNA, the CDR3 is TGTGCCAGCAGTTTTAGGCGGGTCACCTACGAGCAGTACTCC.

The chain couples TRBV9 to TRBJ2-5; 9 positions agree with TRBD2. Per germline, CDR1 SGDLS and CDR2 YYNGEE. The CDR3 runs 14 residues. The V and J ends lost 0 bases and 3 bases, in that order; junction bases with no gene match: 0. The CDR3 reads CASSVGLAEETQYF. CDR3 coding DNA: TGTGCCAGCAGCGTAGGACTAGCGGAAGAGACCCAGTACTTC. Variable domain in full (rest from reference TRBV9 and TRBJ2-5): DSGVTQTPKHLITATGQRVTLRCSPRSGDLSVYWYQQSLDQGLQFLIQYYNGEERAKGNILERFSAQQFPDLHSELNLSSLELGDSALYFCASSVGLAEETQYFGPGTRLLVL.

The chain carries TRBV20-1 and TRBJ2-7, with 10 positions matching TRBD2. Germline lookup yields CDR1 DFQATT and CDR2 SNEGSKA (reference sequence). The CDR3 has 14 amino acids. The junction had 11 bases not matched to a gene; V was cut back by 5 bases and J by 7 bases. CDR3 bases: TGCAGTGCTCTTCAGACTAGCGGGTGTAGGGAGCAGTACTTC. This translates into CSALQTSGCREQYF.

Concerning this clonotype: This CDR3 is missing its conserved last phenylalanine or tryptophan, likely due to a read error. The chain carries TRBV5-5 and TRBJ1-2; 9 nucleotides line up with TRBD1. This CDR3 region has 14 residues. CDR1 and CDR2 from the germline V gene are SGHKS and YYEKEE (reference sequence). V gave up 4 bases and J gave up 7 bases; unmatched junction bases: 8. This chain's CDR3 is CASSVTTGGGGYTS. The CDR3 DNA reads TGTGCCAGCAGCGTAACGACAGGGGGGGGTGGCTACACCTCC.